This T cell receptor beta chain was found in a study of cytomegalovirus exposure and HLA in healthy donors. At collection, donors were nominally healthy, but unrecorded immune exposures were probable. Germline values: CDR1 ENHRY, CDR2 SYGVKD. The CDR3 sequence is 17 residues long. J gave up 5 bases and V 2 bases, and 8 bases lay outside the gene matches. Amplification used 60 Vbeta primers and 13 Jbeta primers. The protocol was immunoSEQ multiplex PCR, while the TCRdb copy is restricted to in-frame clones and leaves out a portion. Of about 85,000 clones in the sample, 80% were seen once. V and J are TRBV10-3 and TRBJ1-6; 8 nucleotides match TRBD1. The sequencing input was PBMCs. The source is a woman aged 45-65 years in good health and CMV-seropositive. The CDR3 loop reads CAISEPEQGEDNSPLHF. As DNA, the CDR3 is TGTGCCATCAGTGAGCCCGAACAGGGGGAGGATAATTCACCCCTCCACTTT.